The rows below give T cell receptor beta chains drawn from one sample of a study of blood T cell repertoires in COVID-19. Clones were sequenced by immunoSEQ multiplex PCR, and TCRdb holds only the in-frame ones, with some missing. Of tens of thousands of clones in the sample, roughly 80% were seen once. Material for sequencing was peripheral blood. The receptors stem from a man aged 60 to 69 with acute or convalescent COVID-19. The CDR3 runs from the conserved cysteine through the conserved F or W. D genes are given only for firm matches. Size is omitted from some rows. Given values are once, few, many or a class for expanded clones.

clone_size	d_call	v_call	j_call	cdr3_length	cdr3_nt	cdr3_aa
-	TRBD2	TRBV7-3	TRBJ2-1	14	TGTGCCAGCAGCAGCGGGGGCCAGAACAATGAGCAGTTCTTC	CASSSGGQNNEQFF
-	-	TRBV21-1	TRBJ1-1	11	TGTGCCAGCTTAAGGGACAGGGTACCTCGGTTT	CASLRDRVPRF
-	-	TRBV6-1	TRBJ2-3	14	TGTGCCAGCAGTGAATGGGCGGGGAGGGATACGCAGTATTTT	CASSEWAGRDTQYF
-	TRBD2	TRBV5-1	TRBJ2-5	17	TGCGCCAGCAGCTTCGGTCTAGCGGGGGCGTACCAAGAGACCCAGTACTTC	CASSFGLAGAYQETQYF
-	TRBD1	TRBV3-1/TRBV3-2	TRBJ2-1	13	TGTGCCAGCAGTCAGGACAGGGTCAATGAGCAGTTCTTC	CASSQDRVNEQFF
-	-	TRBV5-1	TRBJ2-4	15	TGCGCCAGCAGCTTGGGCGGGTCTGAAGGAAACATTCAGTACTTC	CASSLGGSEGNIQYF
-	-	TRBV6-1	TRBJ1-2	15	TGTGCCAGCAGTGAGCGTGGGAGGGAGGACTATGGCTACACCTTC	CASSERGREDYGYTF
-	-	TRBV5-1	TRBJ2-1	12	TGCGCCAGCAGCTCCTTTAGCAACGAGCAGTTCTTC	CASSSFSNEQFF
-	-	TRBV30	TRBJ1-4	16	TGTGCCTGGAGTGCGCCCCCCGGAGCCAAGGTCGAAAAACTGTTTTTT	CAWSAPPGAKVEKLFF
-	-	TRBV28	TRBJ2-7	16	TGTGCCAGCACCGGACCGGGGACTCGGGACGCCTACGAGCAGTACTTC	CASTGPGTRDAYEQYF
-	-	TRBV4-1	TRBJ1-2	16	TGCGCCAGCAGCCAACTAGGAGGGGGGGCGCCGAAGGGGTACACCTTC	CASSQLGGGAPKGYTF
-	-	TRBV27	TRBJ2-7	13	TGTGCCAGCAGGGGACTCGAGTCCTACGAGCAGTACTTC	CASRGLESYEQYF
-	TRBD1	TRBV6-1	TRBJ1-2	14	TGTGCCAGCAGTGATGGGGACAGGGCTTATGGCTACACCTTC	CASSDGDRAYGYTF
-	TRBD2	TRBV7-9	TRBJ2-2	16	TGTGCCAGCACCCCCCCCACTAGCGGGACTGTCGGGGAGCTGTTTTTT	CASTPPTSGTVGELFF
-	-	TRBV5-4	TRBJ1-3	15	TGTGCCAGCGGGCCTGAACAGGGTGGTGGAAACACCATATATTTT	CASGPEQGGGNTIYF
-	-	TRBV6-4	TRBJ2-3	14	TGTGCCAGCAGTCAGGGGAGATACACAGATACGCAGTATTTT	CASSQGRYTDTQYF
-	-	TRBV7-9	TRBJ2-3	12	TGTGCCAGCAGCCTCTTAGAAGATACGCAGTATTTT	CASSLLEDTQYF
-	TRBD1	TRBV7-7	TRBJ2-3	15	TGTGCCAGCAGCTTAGGGACAGGGGAAGGAGATACGCAGTATTTT	CASSLGTGEGDTQYF
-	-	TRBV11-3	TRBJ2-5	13	TGTGCCAGCAGCAGTACTAGGATGGAGACCCAGTACTTC	CASSSTRMETQYF
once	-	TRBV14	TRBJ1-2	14	TGTGCCAGCAGCCGCCTGTCGGGTAGGAGTGGCTACACCTTC	CASSRLSGRSGYTF
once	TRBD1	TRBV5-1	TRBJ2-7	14	TGCGCCAGCAGCTTGAGACAGGGGACCTACGAGCAGTACTTC	CASSLRQGTYEQYF
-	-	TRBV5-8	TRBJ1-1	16	TGTGCCAGCAGCTTCTTTAAGACAGTAATGAACACTGAAGCTTTCTTT	CASSFFKTVMNTEAFF
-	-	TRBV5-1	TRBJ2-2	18	TGCGCCAGCAGCTTGCGCGGACAGATCACTAGGAACACCGGGGAGCTGTTTTTT	CASSLRGQITRNTGELFF
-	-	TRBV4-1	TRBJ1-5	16	TGCGCCAGCAGCCAAGACCCCCGGGAGGGCGGGCAGCCCCAGCATTTT	CASSQDPREGGQPQHF
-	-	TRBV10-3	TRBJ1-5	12	TGTGCCATCAGTGAGGTCGATCAGCCCCAGCATTTT	CAISEVDQPQHF
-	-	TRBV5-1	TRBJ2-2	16	TGCGCCAGCAGCTTGGAGATCACAGGGAGTACCGGGGAGCTGTTTTTT	CASSLEITGSTGELFF
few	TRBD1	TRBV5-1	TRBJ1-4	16	TGCGCCAGCAGCTTTGGAAGACAGGGGGCTAATGAAAAACTGTTTTTT	CASSFGRQGANEKLFF
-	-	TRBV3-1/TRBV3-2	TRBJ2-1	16	TGTGCCAGCAGCCCCACTGAGGTAGGCGGGAACAATGAGCAGTTCTTC	CASSPTEVGGNNEQFF
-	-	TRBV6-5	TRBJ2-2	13	TGTGCCAGCAGGGACAGAGGGACCGGGGAGCTGTTTTTT	CASRDRGTGELFF
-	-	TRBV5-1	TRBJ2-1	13	TGCGCCAGCAGCTTTACTATTCAAAATGAGCAGTTCTTC	CASSFTIQNEQFF
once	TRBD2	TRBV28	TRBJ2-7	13	TGTGCCAGCAATCCGGGTAGCGGGGGTGAGCAGTACTTC	CASNPGSGGEQYF
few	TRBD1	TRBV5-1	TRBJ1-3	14	TGCGCCAGCAGCTTACAGGGGGAAGGAAACACCATATATTTT	CASSLQGEGNTIYF
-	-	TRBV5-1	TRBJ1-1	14	TGCGCCAGCAGCTTGCAGGAACTAGACACTGAAGCTTTCTTT	CASSLQELDTEAFF
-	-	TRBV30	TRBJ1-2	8	TGTGCCTCAGATGGCTACACCTTC	CASDGYTF
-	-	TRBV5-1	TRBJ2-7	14	TGCGCCAGCAGGTCCTCGACAGCAGGCAACGAGCAGTACTTC	CASRSSTAGNEQYF
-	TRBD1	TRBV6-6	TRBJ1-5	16	TGTGCCAGCAGTTACGTAGACAGGGCTAGCAATCAGCCCCAGCATTTT	CASSYVDRASNQPQHF
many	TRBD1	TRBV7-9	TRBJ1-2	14	TGTGCCAGCAGCTTACCCCGGGACAGGGACGGCTACACCTTC	CASSLPRDRDGYTF
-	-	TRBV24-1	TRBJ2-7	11	TGTGCCACCAGTGAAGACAGAGAGCAGTACTTC	CATSEDREQYF
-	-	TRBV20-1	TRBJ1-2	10	TGCAGTGCTAAGGGGGAGGGCTACACCTTC	CSAKGEGYTF
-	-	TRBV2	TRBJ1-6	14	TGTGCCAGCAGTGAAGGTATTTCGAATTCACCCCTCCACTTT	CASSEGISNSPLHF
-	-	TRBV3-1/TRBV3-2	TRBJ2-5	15	TGTGCCAGCAGCCAAGATAGGGATAGCGGCTCGACCCAGTACTTC	CASSQDRDSGSTQYF
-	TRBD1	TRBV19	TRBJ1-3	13	TGTGCCAGTAGGGGACAGGGGGGAAACACCATATATTTT	CASRGQGGNTIYF
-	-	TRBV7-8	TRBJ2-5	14	TGTGCCAGCAGCCCGGGGACAATCGAAGAGACCCAGTACTTC	CASSPGTIEETQYF
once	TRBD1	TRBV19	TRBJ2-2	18	TGTGCCAGTAGTACTAAACGCACAGGGGGCTGGCACACCGGGGAGCTGTTTTTT	CASSTKRTGGWHTGELFF
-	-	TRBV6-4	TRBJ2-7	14	TGTGCCAGCAGTGAACGACAGGAGCCCTACGAGCAGTACTTC	CASSERQEPYEQYF
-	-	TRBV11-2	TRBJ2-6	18	TGTGCCAGCAGCTTAGATTTCGGGGTTCCCTCTGGGGCCAACGTCCTGACTTTC	CASSLDFGVPSGANVLTF